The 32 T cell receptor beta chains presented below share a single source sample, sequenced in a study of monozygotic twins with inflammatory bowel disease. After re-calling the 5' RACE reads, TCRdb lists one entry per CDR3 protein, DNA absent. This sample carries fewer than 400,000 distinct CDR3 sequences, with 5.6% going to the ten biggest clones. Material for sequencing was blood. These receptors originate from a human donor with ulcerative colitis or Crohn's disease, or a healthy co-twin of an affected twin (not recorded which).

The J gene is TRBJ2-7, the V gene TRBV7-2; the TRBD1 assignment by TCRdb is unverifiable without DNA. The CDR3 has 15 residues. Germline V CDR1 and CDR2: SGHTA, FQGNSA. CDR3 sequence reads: CASSPPPGTAYEQYF.

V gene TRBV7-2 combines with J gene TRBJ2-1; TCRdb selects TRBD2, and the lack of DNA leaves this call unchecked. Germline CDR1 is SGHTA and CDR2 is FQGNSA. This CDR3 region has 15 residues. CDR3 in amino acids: CASSLGTSGYNEQFF.

CDR3 region: CSVERSSGVNTGELFF. V and J are TRBV29-1 and TRBJ2-2; the D call from TCRdb, TRBD2, cannot be confirmed without DNA. Germline V CDR1 and CDR2: SQVTM, ANQGSEA. This CDR3 contains 16 residues.

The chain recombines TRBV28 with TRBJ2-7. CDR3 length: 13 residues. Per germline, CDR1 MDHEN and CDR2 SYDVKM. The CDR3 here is CASWAATAYEQYF.

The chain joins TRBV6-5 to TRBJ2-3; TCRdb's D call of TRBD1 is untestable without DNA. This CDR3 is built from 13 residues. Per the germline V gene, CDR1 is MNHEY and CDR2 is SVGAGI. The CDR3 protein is CASSPGRTDTQYF.

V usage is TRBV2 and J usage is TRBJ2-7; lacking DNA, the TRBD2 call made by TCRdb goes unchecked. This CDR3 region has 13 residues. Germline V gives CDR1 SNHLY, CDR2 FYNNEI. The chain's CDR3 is CASGRGTTYEQYF.

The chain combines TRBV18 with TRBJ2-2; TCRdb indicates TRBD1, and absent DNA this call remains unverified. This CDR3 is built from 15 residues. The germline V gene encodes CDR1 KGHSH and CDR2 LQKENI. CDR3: CASSGDIRNTGELFF.

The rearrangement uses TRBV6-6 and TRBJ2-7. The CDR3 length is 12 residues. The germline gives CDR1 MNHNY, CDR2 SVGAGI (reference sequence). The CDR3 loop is CASRPAWDEQYF.

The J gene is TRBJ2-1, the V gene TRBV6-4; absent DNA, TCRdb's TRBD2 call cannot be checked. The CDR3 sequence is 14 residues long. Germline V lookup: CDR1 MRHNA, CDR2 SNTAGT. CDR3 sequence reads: CASSESGRGLGQFF.

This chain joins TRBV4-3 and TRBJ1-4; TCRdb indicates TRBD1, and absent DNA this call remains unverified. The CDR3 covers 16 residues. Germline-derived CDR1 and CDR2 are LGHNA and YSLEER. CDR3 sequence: CASSQDGGATNEKLFF.

The CDR3 sequence: CSALIRQVGRATFSTDTQYF. This rearrangement joins TRBV29-1 to TRBJ2-3; TCRdb gives TRBD2 as the D gene, but with no DNA this cannot be confirmed. Germline-derived CDR1 and CDR2 are SQVTM and ANQGSEA. This CDR3 is 20 amino acids long.

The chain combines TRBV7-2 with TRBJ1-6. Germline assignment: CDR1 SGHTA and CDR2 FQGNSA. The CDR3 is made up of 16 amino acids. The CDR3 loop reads CASSLVASLYNSPLHF.

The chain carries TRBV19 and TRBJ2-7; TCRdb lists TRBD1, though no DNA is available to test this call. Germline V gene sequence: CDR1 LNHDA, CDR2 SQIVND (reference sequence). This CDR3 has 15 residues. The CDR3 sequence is CASSRRGADPYEQYF.

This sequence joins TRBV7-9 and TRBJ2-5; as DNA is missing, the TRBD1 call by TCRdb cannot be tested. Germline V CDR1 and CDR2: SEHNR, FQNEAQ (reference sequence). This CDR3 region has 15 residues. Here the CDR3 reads CASSLVAALQETQYF.

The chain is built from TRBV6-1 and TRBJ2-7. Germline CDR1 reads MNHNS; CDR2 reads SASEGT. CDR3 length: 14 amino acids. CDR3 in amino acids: CASSEVGKKYEQYF.

The CDR3 region is CAWSSRRPNTGELFF. V and J are TRBV30 and TRBJ2-2. This CDR3 region has 15 residues. The germline V gene has CDR1 GTSNPN and CDR2 SVGIG (reference sequence). The complete variable domain, with remaining parts taken from reference TRBV30 and TRBJ2-2, reads SQTIHQWPATLVQPVGSPLSLECTVEGTSNPNLYWYRQAAGRGLQLLFYSVGIGQISSEVPQNLSASRPQDRQFILSSKKLLLSDSGFYLCAWSSRRPNTGELFFGEGSRLTVL.

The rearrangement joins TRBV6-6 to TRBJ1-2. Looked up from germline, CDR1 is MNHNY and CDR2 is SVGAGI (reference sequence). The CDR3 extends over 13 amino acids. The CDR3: CASSQTENYGYTF.

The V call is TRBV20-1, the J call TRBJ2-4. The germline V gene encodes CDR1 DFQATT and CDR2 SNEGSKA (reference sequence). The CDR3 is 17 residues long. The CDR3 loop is CSARDPLSNLAKNIQYF.

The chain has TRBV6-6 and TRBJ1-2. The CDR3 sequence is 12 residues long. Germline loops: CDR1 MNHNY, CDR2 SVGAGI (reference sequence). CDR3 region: CASSYSTRGYTF.

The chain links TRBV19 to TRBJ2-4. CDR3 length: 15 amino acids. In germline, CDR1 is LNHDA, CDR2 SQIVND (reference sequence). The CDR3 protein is CASRTRAMTKNIQYF.

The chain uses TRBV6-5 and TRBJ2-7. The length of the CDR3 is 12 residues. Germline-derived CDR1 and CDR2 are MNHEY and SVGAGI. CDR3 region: CASSSGFYEQYF.

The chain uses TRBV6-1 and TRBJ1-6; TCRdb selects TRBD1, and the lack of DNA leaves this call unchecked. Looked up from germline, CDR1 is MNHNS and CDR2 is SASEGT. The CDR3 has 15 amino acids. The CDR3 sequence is CASRTGQSYNSPLHF.

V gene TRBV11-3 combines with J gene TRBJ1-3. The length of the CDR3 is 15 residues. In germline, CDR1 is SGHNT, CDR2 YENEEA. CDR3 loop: CASSLFSGSGNTIYF.

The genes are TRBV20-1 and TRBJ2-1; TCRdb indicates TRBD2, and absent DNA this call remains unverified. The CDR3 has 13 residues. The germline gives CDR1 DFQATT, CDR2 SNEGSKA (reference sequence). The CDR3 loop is CSTRLAGAHEQFF.

CDR3: CASSFRGRTSSYEQYF. This chain uses TRBV5-5 with TRBJ2-7; TCRdb reports TRBD1, a call that lacks DNA to check it against. CDR3 length: 16 residues. Germline loops: CDR1 SGHKS, CDR2 YYEKEE (reference sequence). Combining the CDR3 with reference TRBV5-5 and TRBJ2-7 gives the whole variable domain DAGVTQSPTHLIKTRGQQVTLRCSPISGHKSVSWYQQVLGQGPQFIFQYYEKEERGRGNFPDRFSARQFPNYSSELNVNALLLGDSALYLCASSFRGRTSSYEQYFGPGTRLTVT.

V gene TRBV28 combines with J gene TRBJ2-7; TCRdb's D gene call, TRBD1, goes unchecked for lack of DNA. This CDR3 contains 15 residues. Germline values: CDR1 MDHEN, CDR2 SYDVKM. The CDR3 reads CASSLQGLWGGEQYF.

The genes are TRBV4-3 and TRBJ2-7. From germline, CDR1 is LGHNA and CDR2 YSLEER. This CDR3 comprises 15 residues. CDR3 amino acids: CASSQRRLASHEQYF.

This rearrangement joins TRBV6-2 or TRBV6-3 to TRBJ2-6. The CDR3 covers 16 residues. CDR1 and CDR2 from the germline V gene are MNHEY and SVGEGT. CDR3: CASRRLQSAGANVLTF.

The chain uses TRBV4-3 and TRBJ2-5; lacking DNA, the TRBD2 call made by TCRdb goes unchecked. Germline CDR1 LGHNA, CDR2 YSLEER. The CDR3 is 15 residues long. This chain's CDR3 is CASSQEAARGQTQYF.

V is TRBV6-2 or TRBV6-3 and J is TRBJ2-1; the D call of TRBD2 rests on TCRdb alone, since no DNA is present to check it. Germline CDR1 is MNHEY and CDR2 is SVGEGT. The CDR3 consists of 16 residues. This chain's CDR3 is CASSPWTSGTKYEQFF.

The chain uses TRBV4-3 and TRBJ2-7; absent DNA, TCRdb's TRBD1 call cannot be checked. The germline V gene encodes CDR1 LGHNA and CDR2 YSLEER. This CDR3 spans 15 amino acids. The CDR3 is CASSQDRTRGDEQYF.

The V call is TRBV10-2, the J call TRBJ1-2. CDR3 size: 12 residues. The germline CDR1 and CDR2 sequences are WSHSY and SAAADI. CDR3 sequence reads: CASGWTRDGYTF.